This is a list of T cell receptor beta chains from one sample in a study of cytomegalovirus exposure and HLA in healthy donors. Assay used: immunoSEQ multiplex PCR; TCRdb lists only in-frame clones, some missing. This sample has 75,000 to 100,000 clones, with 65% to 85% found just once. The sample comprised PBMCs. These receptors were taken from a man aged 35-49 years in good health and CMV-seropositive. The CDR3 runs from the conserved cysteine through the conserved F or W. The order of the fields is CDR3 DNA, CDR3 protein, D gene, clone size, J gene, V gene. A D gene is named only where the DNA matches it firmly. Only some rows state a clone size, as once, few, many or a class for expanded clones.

CDR3nt: TGTGCCTGGAGTCCGAGCACAGATACGCAGTATTTT; CDR3aa: CAWSPSTDTQYF; d_gene: -; abundance: -; j_gene: TRBJ2-3; v_gene: TRBV30
CDR3nt: TGTGCCAGTACCAACCGGGGGGGCATTCGAAATGAGCAGTTCTTC; CDR3aa: CASTNRGGIRNEQFF; d_gene: TRBD2; abundance: -; j_gene: TRBJ2-1; v_gene: TRBV19
CDR3nt: TGTGCCAGCAGCTTATGGGCAGGGACTGAAGCTTTCTTT; CDR3aa: CASSLWAGTEAFF; d_gene: -; abundance: -; j_gene: TRBJ1-1; v_gene: TRBV7-8
CDR3nt: TGCGCCAGCAGTACGACCGGGACAGCAACGCCCCAGCATTTT; CDR3aa: CASSTTGTATPQHF; d_gene: TRBD1; abundance: few; j_gene: TRBJ1-5; v_gene: TRBV10-2
CDR3nt: TGCAGCGCTTCCCGCGAGCCTAAAAATGAAAAACTGTTTTTT; CDR3aa: CSASREPKNEKLFF; d_gene: -; abundance: -; j_gene: TRBJ1-4; v_gene: TRBV29-1
CDR3nt: TGTGCCAGCAGTGGTCCAGGGGCCGGTGGCTACACCTTC; CDR3aa: CASSGPGAGGYTF; d_gene: -; abundance: -; j_gene: TRBJ1-2; v_gene: TRBV2
CDR3nt: TGTGCCAGCAGCGAAGACCGAGGCTCACCCCTCCACTTT; CDR3aa: CASSEDRGSPLHF; d_gene: -; abundance: -; j_gene: TRBJ1-6; v_gene: TRBV6-4
CDR3nt: TGTGCCTCCGGGGGGTCCTATGGCTACACCTTC; CDR3aa: CASGGSYGYTF; d_gene: -; abundance: -; j_gene: TRBJ1-2; v_gene: TRBV7-9
CDR3nt: TGTGCCAGCTCCTCGGACAGGGGGCTCTTCTACGAGCAGTACTTC; CDR3aa: CASSSDRGLFYEQYF; d_gene: TRBD1; abundance: -; j_gene: TRBJ2-7; v_gene: TRBV18
CDR3nt: TGTGCCAGCAGCTTAGGGGTCGGGGAAGGCTACGAGCAGTACTTC; CDR3aa: CASSLGVGEGYEQYF; d_gene: -; abundance: few; j_gene: TRBJ2-7; v_gene: TRBV7-6
CDR3nt: TGTGCCACCAGCAGACAACTCAATGAGCAGTTCTTC; CDR3aa: CATSRQLNEQFF; d_gene: -; abundance: few; j_gene: TRBJ2-1; v_gene: TRBV15
CDR3nt: TGTGCCTGGAGTGTCGGCGGGAGTTCAGATACGCAGTATTTT; CDR3aa: CAWSVGGSSDTQYF; d_gene: TRBD2; abundance: -; j_gene: TRBJ2-3; v_gene: TRBV30
CDR3nt: TGTGCCAGCAGAGACAGGGAGTTCACTGAAGCTTTCTTT; CDR3aa: CASRDREFTEAFF; d_gene: TRBD1; abundance: -; j_gene: TRBJ1-1; v_gene: TRBV27
CDR3nt: TGTGCCAGCAGTCCCCCTGGGACAGGGGTGACTGAAGCTTTCTTT; CDR3aa: CASSPPGTGVTEAFF; d_gene: TRBD1; abundance: once; j_gene: TRBJ1-1; v_gene: TRBV28
CDR3nt: TGTGCCAGCAGCTCCCGCCTGCGGGGGGGTAACACCGGGGAGCTGTTTTTT; CDR3aa: CASSSRLRGGNTGELFF; d_gene: TRBD2; abundance: -; j_gene: TRBJ2-2; v_gene: TRBV13
CDR3nt: TGTGCCTGGAGTGGCGGGTTCGAAGCTTTCTTT; CDR3aa: CAWSGGFEAFF; d_gene: -; abundance: once; j_gene: TRBJ1-1; v_gene: TRBV30
CDR3nt: TGTGCCAGCTCACCACCGTGGGGAGACACCGGGGAGCTGTTTTTT; CDR3aa: CASSPPWGDTGELFF; d_gene: -; abundance: -; j_gene: TRBJ2-2; v_gene: TRBV18
CDR3nt: TGTGCCAGCAGTGTAGAGGACAGGGCCAATATTATCTTC; CDR3aa: CASSVEDRANIIF; d_gene: TRBD1; abundance: -; j_gene: TRBJ1-2; v_gene: TRBV2
CDR3nt: TGTGCCAGCAGCCCCCGACAGGGACTTTATGAGCAGTACTTC; CDR3aa: CASSPRQGLYEQYF; d_gene: -; abundance: -; j_gene: TRBJ2-7; v_gene: TRBV7-2
CDR3nt: TGTGCCAGCAGTGGGACAGGGCTCCTCTCTGGGGCCAACGTCCTGACTTTC; CDR3aa: CASSGTGLLSGANVLTF; d_gene: TRBD1; abundance: -; j_gene: TRBJ2-6; v_gene: TRBV6-1
CDR3nt: TGTGCCAGCAGCTCACCTGGGACAGCCTACGAGCAGTACTTC; CDR3aa: CASSSPGTAYEQYF; d_gene: TRBD1; abundance: -; j_gene: TRBJ2-7; v_gene: TRBV7-9
CDR3nt: TGTGCCAGCTCACCGACGGAGACAGGGGCGAACACCGGGGAGCTGTTTTTT; CDR3aa: CASSPTETGANTGELFF; d_gene: TRBD1; abundance: -; j_gene: TRBJ2-2; v_gene: TRBV18
CDR3nt: TGTGCCAGCAGCTCCCTCGTGAGACTCTACGAGCAGTACTTC; CDR3aa: CASSSLVRLYEQYF; d_gene: -; abundance: -; j_gene: TRBJ2-7; v_gene: TRBV11-2
CDR3nt: TGTGCCATTTCCACAGGGTGGGGGAAATCGGGCGAGCAGTACTTC; CDR3aa: CAISTGWGKSGEQYF; d_gene: -; abundance: few; j_gene: TRBJ2-7; v_gene: TRBV11-2
CDR3nt: TGCGCCAGCAGCCATCCAGGACAGGGGTTGACTGAAGCTTTCTTT; CDR3aa: CASSHPGQGLTEAFF; d_gene: TRBD1; abundance: -; j_gene: TRBJ1-1; v_gene: TRBV4-1
CDR3nt: TGTGCCAGCAGTTACGGGGACAGGGGTACCTACGAGCAGTACTTC; CDR3aa: CASSYGDRGTYEQYF; d_gene: TRBD1; abundance: -; j_gene: TRBJ2-7; v_gene: TRBV6-5
CDR3nt: TGTGCCAGCACCCTGACAGGGCTATTCCCCTACAATGAGCAGTTCTTC; CDR3aa: CASTLTGLFPYNEQFF; d_gene: TRBD1; abundance: -; j_gene: TRBJ2-1; v_gene: TRBV28
CDR3nt: TGTGCCAGCAGCACCGGACAGGGGGCCAGCAATGAGCAGTTCTTC; CDR3aa: CASSTGQGASNEQFF; d_gene: TRBD1; abundance: -; j_gene: TRBJ2-1; v_gene: TRBV5-4
CDR3nt: TGTGCCAGCAGAGTCGACAGGGGGAGCACAGATACGCAGTATTTT; CDR3aa: CASRVDRGSTDTQYF; d_gene: TRBD1; abundance: -; j_gene: TRBJ2-3; v_gene: TRBV2
CDR3nt: TGTGCCAGCAGCCGGGGCCTGGGGGGTTATACGCAGTATTTT; CDR3aa: CASSRGLGGYTQYF; d_gene: -; abundance: -; j_gene: TRBJ2-3; v_gene: TRBV7-3
CDR3nt: TGTGCCAGCAGCTTGGGGGTACAGGGTTACCCTGGCTACACCTTC; CDR3aa: CASSLGVQGYPGYTF; d_gene: -; abundance: -; j_gene: TRBJ1-2; v_gene: TRBV5-6
CDR3nt: TGTGCCAGCAGTGAATTCGTCGGGGGGGGCGATGAGCAGTTCTTC; CDR3aa: CASSEFVGGGDEQFF; d_gene: TRBD2; abundance: -; j_gene: TRBJ2-1; v_gene: TRBV25-1
CDR3nt: TGCGCCAGCAGCTTGGGAGGGACAGTAGAAGAGACCCAGTACTTC; CDR3aa: CASSLGGTVEETQYF; d_gene: TRBD1; abundance: -; j_gene: TRBJ2-5; v_gene: TRBV5-1
CDR3nt: TGTGCCAGCAGTTTCTACACTAAACCTGGAAACACCATATATTTT; CDR3aa: CASSFYTKPGNTIYF; d_gene: -; abundance: -; j_gene: TRBJ1-3; v_gene: TRBV28
CDR3nt: TGTGCCAGTAGTATAAGCCATGAGCAGTTCTTC; CDR3aa: CASSISHEQFF; d_gene: -; abundance: -; j_gene: TRBJ2-1; v_gene: TRBV19
CDR3nt: TGTGCCAGCCGGACAGTCAGTGGGAACACTGAAGCTTTCTTT; CDR3aa: CASRTVSGNTEAFF; d_gene: -; abundance: -; j_gene: TRBJ1-1; v_gene: TRBV27
CDR3nt: TGTGCCACCAGCAGAGGGCGGGAGGGCCTTCAAGATACGCAGTATTTT; CDR3aa: CATSRGREGLQDTQYF; d_gene: TRBD2; abundance: -; j_gene: TRBJ2-3; v_gene: TRBV15
CDR3nt: TGTGCCAGCAGCGTGGGACAGGCCTATGGCTACACCTTC; CDR3aa: CASSVGQAYGYTF; d_gene: TRBD1; abundance: -; j_gene: TRBJ1-2; v_gene: TRBV28
CDR3nt: TGTGCCAGCAGCTTAGCGGGGGGGACTACGGCGTACCAAGAGACCCAGTACTTC; CDR3aa: CASSLAGGTTAYQETQYF; d_gene: TRBD2; abundance: -; j_gene: TRBJ2-5; v_gene: TRBV7-8
CDR3nt: TGTGCCAGCAGCCCCGGACAGGGAACCTACGAGCAGTACTTC; CDR3aa: CASSPGQGTYEQYF; d_gene: TRBD1; abundance: -; j_gene: TRBJ2-7; v_gene: TRBV11-2
CDR3nt: TGCAGCGTGCCCGGACAGCGAGGGAACACTGAAGCTTTCTTT; CDR3aa: CSVPGQRGNTEAFF; d_gene: -; abundance: -; j_gene: TRBJ1-1; v_gene: TRBV29-1
CDR3nt: TGTGCCAGCTCTAGCGGTACTTCCTACAATGAGCAGTTCTTC; CDR3aa: CASSSGTSYNEQFF; d_gene: TRBD2; abundance: -; j_gene: TRBJ2-1; v_gene: TRBV19
CDR3nt: TGTGCCAGCAGCTTACTAAGGACAGGGGTGAACACTGAAGCTTTCTTT; CDR3aa: CASSLLRTGVNTEAFF; d_gene: TRBD1; abundance: -; j_gene: TRBJ1-1; v_gene: TRBV7-2
CDR3nt: TGCGCCAGCAGCGAGGGAGCAGATACGCAGTATTTT; CDR3aa: CASSEGADTQYF; d_gene: -; abundance: -; j_gene: TRBJ2-3; v_gene: TRBV4-1
CDR3nt: TGTGCCAGCAGTTTACCGGGAGGGGGGGAAGCTTTCTTT; CDR3aa: CASSLPGGGEAFF; d_gene: -; abundance: -; j_gene: TRBJ1-1; v_gene: TRBV27
CDR3nt: TGTGCCAGCCATAAACCGACAGGGGCCGAAGCTTTCTTT; CDR3aa: CASHKPTGAEAFF; d_gene: TRBD1; abundance: -; j_gene: TRBJ1-1; v_gene: TRBV6-5
CDR3nt: TGTGCCAGCGCCGGGGGTTGGGGGAGGGTAACCTACAATGAGCAGTTCTTC; CDR3aa: CASAGGWGRVTYNEQFF; d_gene: TRBD2; abundance: -; j_gene: TRBJ2-1; v_gene: TRBV27
CDR3nt: TGCGCCAGCAGCCAAGAGGTGGAGGCAGGGGGCCTATATAGCAATCAGCCCCAGCATTTT; CDR3aa: CASSQEVEAGGLYSNQPQHF; d_gene: TRBD1; abundance: -; j_gene: TRBJ1-5; v_gene: TRBV4-1
CDR3nt: TGCGCCAGCAGCCCGGGCACTAGCACCGGGGAGCTGTTTTTT; CDR3aa: CASSPGTSTGELFF; d_gene: -; abundance: -; j_gene: TRBJ2-2; v_gene: TRBV5-1
CDR3nt: TGTGCCAGCAGTTTAAACAGGGGCGCGACCCAGTACTTC; CDR3aa: CASSLNRGATQYF; d_gene: TRBD1; abundance: -; j_gene: TRBJ2-5; v_gene: TRBV27
CDR3nt: TGTGCCAGCTCACCACAGGGGGCTGCGACGGGCACTGAAGCTTTCTTT; CDR3aa: CASSPQGAATGTEAFF; d_gene: TRBD1; abundance: -; j_gene: TRBJ1-1; v_gene: TRBV18
CDR3nt: TGTGCCATCACCACTCATGAGGACACCGGGGAGCTGTTTTTT; CDR3aa: CAITTHEDTGELFF; d_gene: -; abundance: -; j_gene: TRBJ2-2; v_gene: TRBV10-3
CDR3nt: TGTGCCAGTAGACGCGAGGTGGGCACTGAAGCTTTCTTT; CDR3aa: CASRREVGTEAFF; d_gene: -; abundance: -; j_gene: TRBJ1-1; v_gene: TRBV6-1
CDR3nt: TGTGCCACCAGCAGGGGACAGGGACTGTACAATGAGCAGTTCTTC; CDR3aa: CATSRGQGLYNEQFF; d_gene: TRBD1; abundance: once; j_gene: TRBJ2-1; v_gene: TRBV15
CDR3nt: TGTGCCAGCAGCCAATCTGGGCCATACAATGAGCAGTTCTTC; CDR3aa: CASSQSGPYNEQFF; d_gene: -; abundance: once; j_gene: TRBJ2-1; v_gene: TRBV16
CDR3nt: TGTGCCAGCAGTTTTGGGGAGAGTTTGAGCTACGAGCAGTACTTC; CDR3aa: CASSFGESLSYEQYF; d_gene: -; abundance: few; j_gene: TRBJ2-7; v_gene: TRBV28
CDR3nt: TGTGCCAGCAGTAGACAGGGGCCCTATGGCTACACCTTC; CDR3aa: CASSRQGPYGYTF; d_gene: TRBD1; abundance: -; j_gene: TRBJ1-2; v_gene: TRBV6-1